This TCR beta chain was sequenced during a study of Ad26.COV2.S vaccination and SARS-CoV-2 variants. Across the study: Donor had been placed in the Ad26.COV2.S arm of the COV1001 trial. Ad26.COV2.S was injected intramuscularly once or twice, 56 days apart.

Documented treatment: roughly 18 received Ad26.COV2.S at low or high dose, single or two shots; about five received placebo; per-sample allocation not given. Day 63 following the first vaccine or placebo injection was when the samples were taken. The vaccine antigen was prefusion-stabilized Wuhan SARS-CoV-2 spike. Concerning this clone: Its matching antigen is unknown.

TCRdb's copy holds only in-frame clones and misses some; the assay was immunoSEQ multiplex PCR. The sample has 350,000 to 500,000 clones, about 93% seen once. CDR1 and CDR2 (germline): LNHNV, YYDKDF (reference sequence). V was pared by 5 bases and J by 0 bases, with 11 bases between. CDR3 size: 15 residues. Study results and limitations: It was found that vaccine and placebo recipients had similar non-spike TCR breadth.

The chain combines TRBV15 with TRBJ1-5; D not certain. The specimen comprised peripheral blood, sampled in a trial of Ad26.COV2.S vaccine versus placebo. The receptor's source is a person aged 18-65 years who received the Ad26.COV2.S COVID-19 vaccine or a placebo. In DNA form, the CDR3 reads TGTGCCACCAGCCGTCGTAAGGATAGCAATCAGCCCCAGCATTTT. Its protein product is CATSRRKDSNQPQHF.